The TCR beta chain under discussion was sequenced for a study of T cell responses to AZD1222 COVID-19 vaccine. General study findings and limits: After the peak T cell response, and only then, were repertoires sampled. Reportedly, nearly half of unique spike TCRs recognized epitopes outside B.1.351/B.1.1.7 mutations. Donors, mostly white British, included more females; clonal diversity was possibly underestimated.

Germline V gives CDR1 KGHDR, CDR2 SFDVKD. This CDR3 has 16 amino acids. J gave up 1 base and V 4 bases, and 3 bases lay outside the gene matches. This table comes from immunoSEQ multiplex PCR, and its TCRdb copy is limited to in-frame clones, with some not included. This table has around 140,000 clones, around 90% appearing once. A note on this clone: Its antigen is unknown.

This chain connects TRBV24-1 to TRBJ2-3; 11 bases match TRBD2. The specimen comprised peripheral blood, sampled on day 0 of AZD1222 vaccination. The TCR originated in an adult in good health. The CDR3 region is CATSDSLAGGTDTQYF. The CDR3 bases are TGTGCCACCAGTGACTCACTAGCGGGAGGCACAGATACGCAGTATTTT.